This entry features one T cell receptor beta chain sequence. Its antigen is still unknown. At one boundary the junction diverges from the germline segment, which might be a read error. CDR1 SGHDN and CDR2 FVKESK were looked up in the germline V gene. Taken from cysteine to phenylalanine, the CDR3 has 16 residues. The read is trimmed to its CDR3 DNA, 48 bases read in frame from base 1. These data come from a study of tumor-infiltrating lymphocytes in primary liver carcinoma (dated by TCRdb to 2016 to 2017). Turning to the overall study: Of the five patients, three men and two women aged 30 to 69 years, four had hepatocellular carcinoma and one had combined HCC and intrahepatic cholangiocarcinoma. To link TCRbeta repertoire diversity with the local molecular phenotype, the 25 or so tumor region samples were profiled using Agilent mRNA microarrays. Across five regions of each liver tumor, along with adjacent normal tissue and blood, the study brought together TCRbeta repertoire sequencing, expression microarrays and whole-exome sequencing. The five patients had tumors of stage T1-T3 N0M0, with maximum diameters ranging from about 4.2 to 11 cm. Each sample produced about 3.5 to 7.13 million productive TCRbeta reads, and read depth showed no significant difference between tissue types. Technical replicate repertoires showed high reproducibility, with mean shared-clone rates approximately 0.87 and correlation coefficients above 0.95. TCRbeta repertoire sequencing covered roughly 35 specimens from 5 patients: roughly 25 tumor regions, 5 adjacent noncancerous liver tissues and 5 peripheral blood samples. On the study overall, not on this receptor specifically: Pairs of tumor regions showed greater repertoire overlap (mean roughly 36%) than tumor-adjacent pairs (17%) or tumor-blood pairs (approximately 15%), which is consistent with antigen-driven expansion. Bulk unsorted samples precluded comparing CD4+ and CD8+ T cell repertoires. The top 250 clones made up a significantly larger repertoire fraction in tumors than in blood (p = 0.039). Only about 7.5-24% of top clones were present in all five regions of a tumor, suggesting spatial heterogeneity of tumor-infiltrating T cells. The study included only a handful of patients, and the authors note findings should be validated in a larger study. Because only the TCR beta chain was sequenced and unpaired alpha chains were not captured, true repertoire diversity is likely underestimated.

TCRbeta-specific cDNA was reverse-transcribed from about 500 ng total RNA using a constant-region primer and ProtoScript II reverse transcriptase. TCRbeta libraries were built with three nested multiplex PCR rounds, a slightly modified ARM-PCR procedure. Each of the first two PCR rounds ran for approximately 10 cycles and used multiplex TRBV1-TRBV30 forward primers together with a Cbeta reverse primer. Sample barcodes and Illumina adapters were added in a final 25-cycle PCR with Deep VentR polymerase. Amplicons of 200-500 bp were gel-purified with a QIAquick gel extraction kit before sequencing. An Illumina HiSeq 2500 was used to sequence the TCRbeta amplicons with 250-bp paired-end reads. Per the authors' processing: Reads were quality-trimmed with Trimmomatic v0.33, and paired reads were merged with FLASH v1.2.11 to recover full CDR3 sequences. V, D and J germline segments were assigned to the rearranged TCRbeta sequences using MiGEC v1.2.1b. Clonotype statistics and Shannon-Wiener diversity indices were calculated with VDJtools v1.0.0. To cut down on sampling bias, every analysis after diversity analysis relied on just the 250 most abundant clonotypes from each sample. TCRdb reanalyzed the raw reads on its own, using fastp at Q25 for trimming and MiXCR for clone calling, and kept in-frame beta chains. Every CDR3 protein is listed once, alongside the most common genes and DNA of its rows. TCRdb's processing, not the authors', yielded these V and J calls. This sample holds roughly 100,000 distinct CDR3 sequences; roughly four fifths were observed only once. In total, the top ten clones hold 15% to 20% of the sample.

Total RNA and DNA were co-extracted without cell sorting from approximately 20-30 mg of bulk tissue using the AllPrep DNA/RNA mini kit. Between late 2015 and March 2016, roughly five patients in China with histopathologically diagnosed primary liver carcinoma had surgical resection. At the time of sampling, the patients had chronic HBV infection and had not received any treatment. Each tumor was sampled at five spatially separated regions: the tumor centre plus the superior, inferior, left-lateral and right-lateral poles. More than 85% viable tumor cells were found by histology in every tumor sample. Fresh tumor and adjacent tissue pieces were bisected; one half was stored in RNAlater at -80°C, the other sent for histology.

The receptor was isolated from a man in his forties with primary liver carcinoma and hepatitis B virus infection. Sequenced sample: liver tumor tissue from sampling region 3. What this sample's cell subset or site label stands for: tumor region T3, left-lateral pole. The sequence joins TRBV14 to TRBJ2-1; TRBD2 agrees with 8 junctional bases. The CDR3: CASSAVAGWVNNEQDF. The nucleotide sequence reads TGTGCCAGCAGCGCCGTAGCGGGATGGGTAAACAATGAACAGGACTTC.